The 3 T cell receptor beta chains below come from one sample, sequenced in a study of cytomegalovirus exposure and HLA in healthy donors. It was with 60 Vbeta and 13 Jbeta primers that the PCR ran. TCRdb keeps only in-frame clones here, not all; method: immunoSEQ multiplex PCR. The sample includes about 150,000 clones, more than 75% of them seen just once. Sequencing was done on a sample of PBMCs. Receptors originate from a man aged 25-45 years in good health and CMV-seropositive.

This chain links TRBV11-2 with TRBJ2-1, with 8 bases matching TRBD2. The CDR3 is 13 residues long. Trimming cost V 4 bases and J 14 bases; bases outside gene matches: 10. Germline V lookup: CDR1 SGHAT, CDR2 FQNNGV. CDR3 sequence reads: CASSSKSGSVEFF. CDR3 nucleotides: TGTGCCAGCAGCTCAAAGAGCGGGAGTGTCGAGTTCTTC.

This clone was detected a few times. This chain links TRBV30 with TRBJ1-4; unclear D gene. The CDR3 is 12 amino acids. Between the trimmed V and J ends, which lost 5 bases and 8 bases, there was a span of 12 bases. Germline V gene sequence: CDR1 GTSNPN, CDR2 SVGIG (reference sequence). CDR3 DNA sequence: TGTGCCTGGGGGAGGGATGGGGAAAAACTGTTTTTT. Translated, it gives CAWGRDGEKLFF.

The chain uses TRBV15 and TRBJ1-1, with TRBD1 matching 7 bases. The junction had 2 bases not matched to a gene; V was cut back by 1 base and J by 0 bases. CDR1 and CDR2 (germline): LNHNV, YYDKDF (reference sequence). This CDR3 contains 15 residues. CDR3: CATSRGQGMNTEAFF. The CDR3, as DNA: TGTGCCACCAGCAGAGGACAGGGAATGAACACTGAAGCTTTCTTT.